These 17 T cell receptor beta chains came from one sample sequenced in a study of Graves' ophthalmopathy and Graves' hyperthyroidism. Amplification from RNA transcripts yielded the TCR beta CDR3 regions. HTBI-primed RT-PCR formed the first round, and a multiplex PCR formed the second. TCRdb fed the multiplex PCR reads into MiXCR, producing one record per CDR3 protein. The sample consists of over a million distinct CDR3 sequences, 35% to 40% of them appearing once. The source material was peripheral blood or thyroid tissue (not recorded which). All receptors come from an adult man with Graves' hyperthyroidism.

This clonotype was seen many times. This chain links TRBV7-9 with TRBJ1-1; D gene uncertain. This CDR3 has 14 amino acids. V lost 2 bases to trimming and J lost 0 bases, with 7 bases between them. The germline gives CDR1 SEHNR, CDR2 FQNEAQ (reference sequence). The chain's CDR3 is CASSLYELNTEAFF. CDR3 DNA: TGTGCCAGCAGCTTATACGAGTTGAACACTGAAGCTTTCTTT.

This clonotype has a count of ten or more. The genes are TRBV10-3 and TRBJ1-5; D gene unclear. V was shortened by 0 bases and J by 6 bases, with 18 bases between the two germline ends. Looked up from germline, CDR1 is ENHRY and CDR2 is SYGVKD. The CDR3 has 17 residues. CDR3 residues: CAISESKLGPKPQPQHF. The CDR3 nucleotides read TGTGCCATCAGTGAGTCGAAACTCGGGCCTAAACCTCAGCCCCAGCATTTT.

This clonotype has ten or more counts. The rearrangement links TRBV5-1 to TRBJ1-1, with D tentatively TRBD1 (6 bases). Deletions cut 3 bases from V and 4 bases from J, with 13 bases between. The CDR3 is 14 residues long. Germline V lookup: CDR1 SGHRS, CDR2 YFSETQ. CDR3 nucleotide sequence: TGCGCCAGCAGCTCGGGACAATTGGGCACTGAAGCTTTCTTT. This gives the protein CASSSGQLGTEAFF.

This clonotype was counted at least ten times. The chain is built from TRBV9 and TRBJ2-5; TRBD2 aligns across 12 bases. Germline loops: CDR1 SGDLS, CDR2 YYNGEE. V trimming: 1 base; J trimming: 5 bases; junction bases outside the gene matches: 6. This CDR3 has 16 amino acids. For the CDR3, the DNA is TGTGCCAGCAGCGTACTGCTAGCGGGAGGGATTGAGACCCAGTACTTC. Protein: CASSVLLAGGIETQYF.

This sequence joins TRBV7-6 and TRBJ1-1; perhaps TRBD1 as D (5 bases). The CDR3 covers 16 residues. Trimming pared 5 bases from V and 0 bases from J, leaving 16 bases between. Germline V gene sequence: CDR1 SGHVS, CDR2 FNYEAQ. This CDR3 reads CASSPEVEGLNTEAFF. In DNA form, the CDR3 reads TGTGCCAGCAGCCCGGAGGTCGAGGGGTTGAACACTGAAGCTTTCTTT.

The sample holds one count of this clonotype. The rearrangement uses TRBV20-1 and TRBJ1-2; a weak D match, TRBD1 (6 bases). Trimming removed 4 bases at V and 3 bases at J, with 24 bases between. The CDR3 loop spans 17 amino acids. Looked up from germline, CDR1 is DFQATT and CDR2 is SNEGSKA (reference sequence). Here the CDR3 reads CSAMPGTGARPDYGYTF. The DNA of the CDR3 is TGCAGTGCTATGCCTGGGACGGGGGCCAGACCTGACTATGGCTACACCTTC.

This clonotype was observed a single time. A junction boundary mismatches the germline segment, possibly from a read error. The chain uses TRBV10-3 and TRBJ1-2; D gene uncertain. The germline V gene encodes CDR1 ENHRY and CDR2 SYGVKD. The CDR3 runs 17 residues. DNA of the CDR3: TGTGCCAGCAGTTACAATTTCGACAAAGATTCTAACTATGGCTACACCTTC. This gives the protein CASSYNFDKDSNYGYTF.

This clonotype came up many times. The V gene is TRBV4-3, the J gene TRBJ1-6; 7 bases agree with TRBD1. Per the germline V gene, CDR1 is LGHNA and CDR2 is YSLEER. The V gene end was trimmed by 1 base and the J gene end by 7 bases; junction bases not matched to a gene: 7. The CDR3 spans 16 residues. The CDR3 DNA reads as TGCGCCAGCAGCCAAGGGGGGGACAGAGTCAATTCACCCCTCCACTTT. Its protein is CASSQGGDRVNSPLHF.

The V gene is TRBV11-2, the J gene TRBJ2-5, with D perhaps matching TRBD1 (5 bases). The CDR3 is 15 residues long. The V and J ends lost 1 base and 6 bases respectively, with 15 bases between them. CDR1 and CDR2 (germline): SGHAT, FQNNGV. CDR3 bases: TGTGCCAGCAGCTTAGGGCAGGGTGGTCACCAGACCCAGTACTTC. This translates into CASSLGQGGHQTQYF.

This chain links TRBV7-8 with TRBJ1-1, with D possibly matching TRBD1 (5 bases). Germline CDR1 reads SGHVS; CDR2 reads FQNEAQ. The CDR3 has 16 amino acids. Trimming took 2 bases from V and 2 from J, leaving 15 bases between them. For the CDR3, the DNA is TGTGCCAGCAGCTTATATTTCATTCAGGGTAACACTGAAGCTTTCTTT. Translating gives CASSLYFIQGNTEAFF.

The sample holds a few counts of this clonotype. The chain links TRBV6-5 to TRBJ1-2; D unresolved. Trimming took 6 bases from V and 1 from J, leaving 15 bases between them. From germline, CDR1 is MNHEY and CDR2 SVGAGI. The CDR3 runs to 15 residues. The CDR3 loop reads CASSVEAGSNYGYTF. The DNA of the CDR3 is TGTGCCAGCAGCGTAGAGGCGGGCAGTAACTATGGCTACACCTTC.

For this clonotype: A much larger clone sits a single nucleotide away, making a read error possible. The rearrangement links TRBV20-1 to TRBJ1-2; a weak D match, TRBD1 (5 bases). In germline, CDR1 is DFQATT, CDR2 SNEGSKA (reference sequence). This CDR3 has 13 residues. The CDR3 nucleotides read TGCAGTGCCGAAGGGGAGGATAACTATGTCTACACCTTC. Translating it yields CSAEGEDNYVYTF.

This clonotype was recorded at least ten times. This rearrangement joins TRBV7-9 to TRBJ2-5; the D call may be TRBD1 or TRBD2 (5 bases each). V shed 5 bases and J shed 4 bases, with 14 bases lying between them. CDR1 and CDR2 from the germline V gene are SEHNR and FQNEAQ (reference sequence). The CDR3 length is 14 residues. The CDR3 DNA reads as TGTGCCAGCAGCCCGGCCGGGGCGGGAGAGACCCAGTACTTC. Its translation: CASSPAGAGETQYF.

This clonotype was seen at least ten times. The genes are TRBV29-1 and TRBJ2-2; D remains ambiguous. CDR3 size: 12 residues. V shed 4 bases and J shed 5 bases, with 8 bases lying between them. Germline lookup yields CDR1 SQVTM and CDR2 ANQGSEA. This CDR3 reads CSVVIGTGELFF. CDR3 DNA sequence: TGCAGCGTTGTCATCGGGACCGGGGAGCTGTTTTTT.

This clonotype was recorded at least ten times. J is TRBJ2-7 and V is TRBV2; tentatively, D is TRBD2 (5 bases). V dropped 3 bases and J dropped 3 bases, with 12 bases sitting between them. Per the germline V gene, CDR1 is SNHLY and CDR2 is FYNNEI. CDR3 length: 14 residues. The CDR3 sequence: CASSEEAGDYEQYF. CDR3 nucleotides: TGTGCCAGCAGTGAGGAGGCCGGAGACTACGAGCAGTACTTC. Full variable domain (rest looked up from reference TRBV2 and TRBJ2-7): EPEVTQTPSHQVTQMGQEVILRCVPISNHLYFYWYRQILGQKVEFLVSFYNNEISEKSEIFDDQFSVERPDGSNFTLKIRSTKLEDSAMYFCASSEEAGDYEQYFGPGTRLTVT.

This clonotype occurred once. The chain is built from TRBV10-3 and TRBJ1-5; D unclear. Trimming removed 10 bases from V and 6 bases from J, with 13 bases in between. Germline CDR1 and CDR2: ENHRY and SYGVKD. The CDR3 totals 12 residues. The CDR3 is CATSPGSQPQHF. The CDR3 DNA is TGTGCCACCAGCCCGGGAAGTCAGCCCCAGCATTTT.

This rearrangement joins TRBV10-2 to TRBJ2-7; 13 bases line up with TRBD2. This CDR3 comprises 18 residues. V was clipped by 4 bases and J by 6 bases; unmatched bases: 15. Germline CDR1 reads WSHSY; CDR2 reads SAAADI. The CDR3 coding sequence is TGCGCCAGCAGTGCCGGACTAGCGGGAGTTGGGACTACGGGCGAGCAGTACTTC. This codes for CASSAGLAGVGTTGEQYF.